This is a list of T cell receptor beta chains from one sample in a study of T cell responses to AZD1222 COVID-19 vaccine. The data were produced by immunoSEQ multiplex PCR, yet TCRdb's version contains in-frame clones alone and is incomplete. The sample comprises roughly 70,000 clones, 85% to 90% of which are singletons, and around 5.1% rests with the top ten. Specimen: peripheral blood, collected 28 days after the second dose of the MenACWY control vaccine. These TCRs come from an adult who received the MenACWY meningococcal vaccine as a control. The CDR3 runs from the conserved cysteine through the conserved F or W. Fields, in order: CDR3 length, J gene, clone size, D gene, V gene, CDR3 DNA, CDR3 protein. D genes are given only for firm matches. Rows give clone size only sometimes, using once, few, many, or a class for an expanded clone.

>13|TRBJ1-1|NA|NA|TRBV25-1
TGTGCCAGCAGTGAATATCGGGGACGCGAAGCTTTCTTT
CASSEYRGREAFF
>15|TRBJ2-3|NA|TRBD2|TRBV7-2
TGTGCCAGCAGGTCGACTAGCGGGGGCACAGATACGCAGTATTTT
CASRSTSGGTDTQYF
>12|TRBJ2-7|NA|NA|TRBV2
TGTGCCAGCAGCGCGATCAGGTACGAGCAGTACTTC
CASSAIRYEQYF
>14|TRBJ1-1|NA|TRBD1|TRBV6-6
TGTGCCAGCAGGCCCCCGGGACAGGGGACTGAAGCTTTCTTT
CASRPPGQGTEAFF
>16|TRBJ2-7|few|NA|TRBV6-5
TGTGCCAGCAGTTACTCTGGGCTGGAGGGGACCTACGAGCAGTACTTC
CASSYSGLEGTYEQYF
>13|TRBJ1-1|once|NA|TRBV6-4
TGTGCCAGCAACGGGGGTCCTGGTACGAAGGCTTTCTTT
CASNGGPGTKAFF
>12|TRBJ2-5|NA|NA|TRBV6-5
TGTGCCAGCAGATGGGGGCCAGAGACCCAGTACTTC
CASRWGPETQYF
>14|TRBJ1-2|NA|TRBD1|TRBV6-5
TGTGCCAGCAGATCGACAGGGTCTAACTATGGCTACACCTTC
CASRSTGSNYGYTF
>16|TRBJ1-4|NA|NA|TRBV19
TGTGCCAGTAGTACAGCCTGGGACGGACTTAATGAAAAACTGTTTTTT
CASSTAWDGLNEKLFF
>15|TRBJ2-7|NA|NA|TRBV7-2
TGTGCCAGCAGCTTAGGCGCCGGGACGCAGTACGAGCAGTACTTC
CASSLGAGTQYEQYF
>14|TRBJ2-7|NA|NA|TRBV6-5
TGTGCCAGCAGCTCTAACGGGAGCCCCTACGAGCAGTACTTC
CASSSNGSPYEQYF
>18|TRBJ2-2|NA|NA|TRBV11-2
TGTGCCAGCAGCTTAGCCTCGTTCTGGGGCCGATACACCGGGGAGCTGTTTTTT
CASSLASFWGRYTGELFF
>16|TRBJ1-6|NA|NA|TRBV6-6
TGTGCCAGCAGTTACCGGGCGGGGGCGCCGAATTCACCCCTCCACTTT
CASSYRAGAPNSPLHF
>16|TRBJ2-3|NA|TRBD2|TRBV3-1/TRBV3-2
TGTGCCAGCAGCCAATACCTAGCGGGAGGCGCAGATACGCAGTATTTT
CASSQYLAGGADTQYF
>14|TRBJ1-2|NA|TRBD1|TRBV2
TGTGCCAGCAGTGAATCGACAGGGCTCTATGGCTACACCTTC
CASSESTGLYGYTF
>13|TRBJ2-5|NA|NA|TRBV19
TGTGCCAGTAGTGGTCGGTTGGGGGAGACCCAGTACTTC
CASSGRLGETQYF
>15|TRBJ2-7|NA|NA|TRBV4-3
TGCGCCAGCAGCCTTCAAAACGGTTACTCCTACGAGCAGTACTTC
CASSLQNGYSYEQYF